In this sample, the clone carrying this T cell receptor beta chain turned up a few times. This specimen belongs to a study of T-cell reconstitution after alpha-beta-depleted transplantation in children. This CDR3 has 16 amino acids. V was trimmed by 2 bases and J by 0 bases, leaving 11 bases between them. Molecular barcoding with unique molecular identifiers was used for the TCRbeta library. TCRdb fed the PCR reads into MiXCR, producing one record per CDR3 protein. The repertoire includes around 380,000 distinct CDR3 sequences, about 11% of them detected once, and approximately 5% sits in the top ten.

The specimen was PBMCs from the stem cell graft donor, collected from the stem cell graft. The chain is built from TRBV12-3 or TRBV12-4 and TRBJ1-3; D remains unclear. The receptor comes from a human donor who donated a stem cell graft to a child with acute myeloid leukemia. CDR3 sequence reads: CASSLSGRTSGNTIYF. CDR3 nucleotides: TGTGCCAGCAGTTTATCTGGCAGGACCTCTGGAAACACCATATATTTT.